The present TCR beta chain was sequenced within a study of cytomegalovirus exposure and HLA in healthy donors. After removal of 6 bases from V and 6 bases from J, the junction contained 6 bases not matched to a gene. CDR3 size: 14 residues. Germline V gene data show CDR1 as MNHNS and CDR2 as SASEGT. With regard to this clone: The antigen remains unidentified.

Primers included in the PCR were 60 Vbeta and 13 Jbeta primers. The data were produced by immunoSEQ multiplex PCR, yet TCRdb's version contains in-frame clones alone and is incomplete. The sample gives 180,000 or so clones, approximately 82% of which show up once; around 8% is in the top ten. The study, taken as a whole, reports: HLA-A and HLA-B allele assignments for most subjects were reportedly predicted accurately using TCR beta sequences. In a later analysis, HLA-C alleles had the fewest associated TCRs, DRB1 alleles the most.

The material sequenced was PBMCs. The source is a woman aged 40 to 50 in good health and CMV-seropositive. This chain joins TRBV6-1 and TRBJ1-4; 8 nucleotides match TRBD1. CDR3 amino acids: CASRTTGAHEKLFF. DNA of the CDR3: TGTGCCAGCAGGACGACAGGGGCCCATGAAAAACTGTTTTTT.